These 27 T cell receptor beta chains share one sample of origin, sequenced in a study of CD8 T cells in Susac syndrome. Random hexamers served to reverse transcribe roughly 0.45 to 1 ug RNA. TCRdb passed the immunoSEQ multiplex PCR reads through MiXCR, listing each CDR3 protein once. The table shows over 140,000 distinct CDR3 sequences, with approximately 95% occurring only once. Sample: CD4+ T cells from PBMCs. The receptors were sampled from a human donor with Susac syndrome.

V is TRBV20-1 and J is TRBJ2-4; 7 bases are a match to TRBD2. V was pared by 5 bases and J by 0 bases, with 4 bases of the junction left unmatched. CDR1 is DFQATT, CDR2 SNEGSKA, per germline (reference sequence). This CDR3 has 14 amino acids. The CDR3 DNA reads TGCAGTGCTTCCTCGGGGGGAGCCAAAAACATTCAGTACTTC. This translates into CSASSGGAKNIQYF.

The V and J genes are TRBV4-1 and TRBJ1-2; TRBD1 might be the D (5 bases). The CDR3 has 17 residues. From germline, CDR1 is MGHRA and CDR2 YSYEKL. The V gene lost 3 bases and the J gene lost 2 bases, with 19 bases spanning the gap. The CDR3 region is CASSHEPWQGGNYGYTF. Here the CDR3 DNA reads TGCGCCAGCAGCCACGAACCCTGGCAGGGCGGCAACTATGGCTACACCTTC.

The V and J genes are TRBV5-1 and TRBJ1-1, with D possibly TRBD1 on 5 matching bases. The CDR3 extends over 15 amino acids. Germline V lookup: CDR1 SGHRS, CDR2 YFSETQ. Trimming pared 0 bases from V and 1 base from J, leaving 10 bases between. The CDR3 sequence: CASSLVGRANTEAFF. CDR3 bases: TGCGCCAGCAGCTTGGTGGGCAGGGCGAACACTGAAGCTTTCTTT.

This chain uses TRBV30 with TRBJ1-2; D not certain. Germline assignment: CDR1 GTSNPN and CDR2 SVGIG (reference sequence). The CDR3 totals 15 residues. V gave up 4 bases and J gave up 0 bases, with 15 bases separating them. CDR3 amino acids: CAWTNRGGANYGYTF. CDR3 sequence (DNA): TGTGCCTGGACCAACCGAGGAGGAGCTAACTATGGCTACACCTTC. The complete variable domain, with remaining parts taken from reference TRBV30 and TRBJ1-2, reads SQTIHQWPATLVQPVGSPLSLECTVEGTSNPNLYWYRQAAGRGLQLLFYSVGIGQISSEVPQNLSASRPQDRQFILSSKKLLLSDSGFYLCAWTNRGGANYGYTFGSGTRLTVV.

This chain uses TRBV12-3 or TRBV12-4 with TRBJ2-5, with 8 bases identical to TRBD2. The length of the CDR3 is 15 residues. Trimming took 3 bases from V and 4 from J; bases not matched to a gene: 7. In DNA form, the CDR3 reads TGTGCCAGCAGTTTCACCGGGGGGGCGATAGAGACCCAGTACTTC. This encodes CASSFTGGAIETQYF.

This chain links TRBV3-1 with TRBJ2-3, with 10 bases aligning to TRBD2. The CDR3 sequence is 17 residues long. J lost 2 bases, V lost 1 base, and 6 bases had no gene match. CDR1 and CDR2 (germline): LGHDT, YNNKEL (reference sequence). The CDR3 bases are TGTGCCAGCAGCCAAGGGATTGGACTAGCGGTCACAGATACGCAGTATTTT. This encodes CASSQGIGLAVTDTQYF.

V is TRBV7-3 and J is TRBJ2-1; D is perhaps TRBD1 or TRBD2 (5 bases each). The CDR3 totals 13 residues. V lost 2 bases and J lost 9, with 11 bases in between. Germline V gene lookup returns CDR1 SGHTA and CDR2 FQGTGA. The DNA of the CDR3 is TGTGCCAGCAGCTTACTAGCAGGGAGTGAGCAGTTCTTC. It codes for CASSLLAGSEQFF. The variable domain in full, completed from reference TRBV7-3 and TRBJ2-1, reads GAGVSQTPSNKVTEKGKYVELRCDPISGHTALYWYRQSLGQGPEFLIYFQGTGAADDSGLPNDRFFAVRPEGSVSTLKIQRTERGDSAVYLCASSLLAGSEQFFGPGTRLTVL.

The chain couples TRBV20-1 to TRBJ1-1; 7 nucleotides match TRBD1. Per the germline V gene, CDR1 is DFQATT and CDR2 is SNEGSKA (reference sequence). This CDR3 has 13 residues. The V segment lost 3 bases and the J segment 3 bases; nucleotides outside the gene matches: 4. The CDR3 spells CSARDRTDTEAFF. The CDR3 DNA is TGCAGTGCTAGGGACAGGACGGACACTGAAGCTTTCTTT.

The V and J genes are TRBV29-1 and TRBJ1-1; D is undetermined. This CDR3 is 14 amino acids long. The germline V and J ends were trimmed by 4 bases and 0 bases, with 12 bases remaining between them. Germline loops: CDR1 SQVTM, CDR2 ANQGSEA. The CDR3 coding sequence is TGCAGCGTTGTTCTTTCGGGAATGAACACTGAAGCTTTCTTT. It encodes CSVVLSGMNTEAFF.

V gene TRBV3-1 combines with J gene TRBJ2-7; D not resolved. The CDR3 spans 11 residues. Looked up from germline, CDR1 is LGHDT and CDR2 is YNNKEL (reference sequence). V dropped 1 base and J dropped 7 bases, with 5 bases sitting between them. The CDR3 region is CASSQVAEQYF. The CDR3, as DNA: TGTGCCAGCAGCCAAGTGGCAGAGCAGTACTTC.

The CDR3, as DNA: TGCAGCGTCGTGCAGGGGCGAGAGACCCAGTACTTC. Translated: CSVVQGRETQYF. The chain couples TRBV29-1 to TRBJ2-5; perhaps TRBD1 as D (6 bases). This CDR3 is 12 amino acids long. V was clipped by 6 bases and J by 4 bases, with 12 bases between them. The germline V gene encodes CDR1 SQVTM and CDR2 ANQGSEA.

The chain couples TRBV3-1 to TRBJ2-7; D unclear. Germline V gives CDR1 LGHDT, CDR2 YNNKEL (reference sequence). The CDR3 is made up of 14 amino acids. Deletions cut 4 bases from V and 5 bases from J, with 15 bases between. CDR3 sequence: CASSPAWASDEQYF. The CDR3 region has the DNA TGTGCCAGCAGCCCCGCCTGGGCTTCGGACGAGCAGTACTTC.

This clonotype appeared a single time. CDR3 in DNA: TGCAGTGTGGGAGGGACAGGGGATAGGGAGACCCAGTACTTC. Its protein is CSVGGTGDRETQYF. The rearrangement joins TRBV20-1 to TRBJ2-5; 10 bases are shared with TRBD1. V lost 7 bases and J lost 5; bases outside the gene matches: 10. Germline CDR1 reads DFQATT; CDR2 reads SNEGSKA (reference sequence). The length of the CDR3 is 14 residues.

The chain uses TRBV20-1 and TRBJ2-5, with D perhaps matching TRBD1 or TRBD2 (5 bases each). Per the germline V gene, CDR1 is DFQATT and CDR2 is SNEGSKA (reference sequence). The CDR3 has 12 residues. V was shortened by 0 bases and J by 4 bases, with 6 bases between the two germline ends. In nucleotides, the CDR3 is TGCAGTGCTAGAGATGGGGGAGAGACCCAGTACTTC. Amino acid sequence: CSARDGGETQYF.

This clonotype was observed once. CDR3 residues: CASSQVAPGVGTEAFF. The CDR3 DNA reads TGTGCCAGCAGCCAAGTAGCGCCCGGGGTGGGTACTGAAGCTTTCTTT. The rearrangement uses TRBV14 and TRBJ1-1; D uncertain. V was shortened by 1 base and J by 5 bases, with 17 bases between the two germline ends. This CDR3 is built from 16 residues. CDR1 is SGHDN, CDR2 FVKESK, per germline. The full variable domain, rest sourced from reference TRBV14 and TRBJ1-1, is EAGVTQFPSHSVIEKGQTVTLRCDPISGHDNLYWYRRVMGKEIKFLLHFVKESKQDESGMPNNRFLAERTGGTYSTLKVQPAELEDSGVYFCASSQVAPGVGTEAFFGQGTRLTVV.

The V call is TRBV7-3, the J call TRBJ2-5; TRBD2 agrees at 9 bases. CDR1 and CDR2 (germline): SGHTA, FQGTGA. J was trimmed by 2 bases and V by 5 bases; bases with no gene match: 6. This CDR3 has 15 amino acids. CDR3 in DNA: TGTGCCAGCAGCCCACGACTAGCGGCACAAGAGACCCAGTACTTC. This gives the protein CASSPRLAAQETQYF. The complete variable domain, with remaining parts taken from reference TRBV7-3 and TRBJ2-5, reads GAGVSQTPSNKVTEKGKYVELRCDPISGHTALYWYRQSLGQGPEFLIYFQGTGAADDSGLPNDRFFAVRPEGSVSTLKIQRTERGDSAVYLCASSPRLAAQETQYFGPGTRLLVL.

Here the CDR3 DNA reads TGTGCCAGCAGCCAAGACTACTCGGGCGAGCAGTACTTC. Translation gives CASSQDYSGEQYF. The chain has TRBV14 and TRBJ2-7; D gene unclear. This CDR3 has 13 amino acids. The V gene's germline CDR1 is SGHDN and CDR2 FVKESK. The V end was cut by 0 bases, the J end by 6 bases, with 9 bases between.

The V and J genes are TRBV7-8 and TRBJ2-4; perhaps TRBD2 as D (6 bases). V was trimmed by 5 bases and J by 2 bases, leaving 19 bases between them. The CDR3 covers 17 residues. The germline gives CDR1 SGHVS, CDR2 FQNEAQ. The CDR3 DNA sequence: TGTGCCAGCAGCCAAATGGTGGCAGGGAGGACCAAAAACATTCAGTACTTC. It encodes CASSQMVAGRTKNIQYF.

The chain recombines TRBV20-1 with TRBJ1-6, with a possible D match to TRBD1 (5 bases). Trimming cost V 1 base and J 6 bases, with 13 bases left between them. CDR1 is DFQATT and CDR2 is SNEGSKA in the germline V gene (reference sequence). CDR3 length: 15 residues. The DNA of the CDR3 is TGCAGTGCTAGAGGCGATAGGGGCACTAATTCACCCCTCCACTTT. This codes for CSARGDRGTNSPLHF.

This chain links TRBV28 with TRBJ2-7; 7 nucleotides match TRBD1. The CDR3 sequence is 15 residues long. V lost 2 bases and J lost 1; bases outside the gene matches: 5. Germline CDR1 MDHEN, CDR2 SYDVKM. CDR3 bases: TGTGCCAGCAGTTTACCCCAGGGGGTTTCCTACGAGCAGTACTTC. Encoded protein: CASSLPQGVSYEQYF. Full variable domain (remainder filled in from reference TRBV28 and TRBJ2-7): DVKVTQSSRYLVKRTGEKVFLECVQDMDHENMFWYRQDPGLGLRLIYFSYDVKMKEKGDIPEGYSVSREKKERFSLILESASTNQTSMYLCASSLPQGVSYEQYFGPGTRLTVT.

The J gene is TRBJ2-1, the V gene TRBV12-3 or TRBV12-4; a possible D gene is TRBD2 (6 bases). The CDR3 runs 15 residues. Trimming pared 6 bases from V and 9 bases from J, leaving 21 bases between. This CDR3 is CASRPGLLVSGEQFF. As DNA, the CDR3 is TGTGCCAGCAGACCGGGACTCCTGGTATCCGGTGAGCAGTTCTTC.

The chain links TRBV2 to TRBJ2-1; weak D call: TRBD2 (6 bases). Trimming removed 5 bases from V and 3 bases from J, with 8 bases in between. Germline values: CDR1 SNHLY, CDR2 FYNNEI. CDR3 size: 13 residues. CDR3 in DNA: TGTGCCAGCAGTTCGGGACTCTACAATGAGCAGTTCTTC. Its translation: CASSSGLYNEQFF.

The chain uses TRBV10-3 and TRBJ2-2; D may be TRBD1 or TRBD2 (5 bases each). Trimming pared 5 bases from V and 6 bases from J, leaving 16 bases between. The CDR3 consists of 15 residues. The germline V gene has CDR1 ENHRY and CDR2 SYGVKD. The CDR3 DNA is TGTGCCATCAGTCACCGGGACCGGCTGTCCGGGGAGCTGTTTTTT. Encoded protein: CAISHRDRLSGELFF.

This chain joins TRBV15 and TRBJ1-1; D call uncertain. CDR1 LNHNV and CDR2 YYDKDF come from the germline V gene (reference sequence). This CDR3 comprises 14 residues. Trimming left V 0 bases short and J 4 bases short, with 9 bases between. CDR3: CATSRESLGTEAFF. In DNA form, the CDR3 reads TGTGCCACCAGCAGAGAATCACTTGGCACTGAAGCTTTCTTT.

The genes are TRBV19 and TRBJ2-7; D remains unclear. Germline V gene data show CDR1 as LNHDA and CDR2 as SQIVND (reference sequence). Trimming took 6 bases from V and 2 from J, leaving 14 bases between them. There are 14 residues in the CDR3. The CDR3 nucleotides read TGTGCCAGTAGGGGCTTGCGAGTCCCCTACGAGCAGTACTTC. Its translation is CASRGLRVPYEQYF.

This clonotype was found once. The rearrangement links TRBV9 to TRBJ1-5, with 7 bases aligning to TRBD1. The CDR3 has 14 amino acids. The germline V gene has CDR1 SGDLS and CDR2 YYNGEE. J gave up 3 bases and V 5 bases, and 5 bases lay outside the gene matches. The CDR3 spells CASSRTGDNQPQHF. DNA of the CDR3: TGTGCCAGCAGTCGGACAGGCGACAATCAGCCCCAGCATTTT. The variable domain in full, completed from reference TRBV9 and TRBJ1-5, reads DSGVTQTPKHLITATGQRVTLRCSPRSGDLSVYWYQQSLDQGLQFLIQYYNGEERAKGNILERFSAQQFPDLHSELNLSSLELGDSALYFCASSRTGDNQPQHFGDGTRLSIL.

This clonotype was seen once. This sequence joins TRBV6-6 and TRBJ1-1; TRBD1 is a possible D gene (5 bases). V was pared by 6 bases and J by 1 base, with 9 bases between. CDR1 is MNHNY, CDR2 SVGAGI, per germline (reference sequence). This CDR3 region has 13 residues. The DNA for the CDR3 is TGTGCCAGCAGGGGGGGAGCGAACACTGAAGCTTTCTTT. This codes for CASRGGANTEAFF.